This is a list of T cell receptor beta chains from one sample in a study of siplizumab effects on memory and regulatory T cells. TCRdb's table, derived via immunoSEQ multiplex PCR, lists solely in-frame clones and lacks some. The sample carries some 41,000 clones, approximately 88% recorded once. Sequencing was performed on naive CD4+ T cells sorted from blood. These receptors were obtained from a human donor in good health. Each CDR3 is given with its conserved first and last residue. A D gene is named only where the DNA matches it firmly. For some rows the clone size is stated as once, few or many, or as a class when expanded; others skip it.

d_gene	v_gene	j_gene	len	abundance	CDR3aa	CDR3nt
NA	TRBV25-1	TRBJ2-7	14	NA	CASSEWRGDDEQYF	TGTGCCAGCAGTGAATGGAGAGGGGACGACGAGCAGTACTTC
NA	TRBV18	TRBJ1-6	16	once	CASSPPVLEGVSPLHF	TGTGCCAGCTCACCACCAGTCTTGGAGGGAGTCTCACCCCTCCACTTT
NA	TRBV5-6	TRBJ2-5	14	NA	CASSAQGTQETQYF	TGTGCCAGCAGCGCACAAGGAACCCAAGAGACCCAGTACTTC
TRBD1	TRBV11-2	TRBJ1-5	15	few	CASSLGQSSNQPQHF	TGTGCCAGCAGCTTGGGACAGAGTAGCAATCAGCCCCAGCATTTT
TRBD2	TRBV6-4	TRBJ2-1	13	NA	CASSDGGGSEQFF	TGTGCCAGCAGTGACGGCGGGGGGTCTGAGCAGTTCTTC
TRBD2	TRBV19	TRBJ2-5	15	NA	CASRTYLADQETQYF	TGTGCCAGTAGAACATACCTAGCGGACCAAGAGACCCAGTACTTC
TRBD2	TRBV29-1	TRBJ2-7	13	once	CSSLAGGTYEQYF	TGCAGCTCACTAGCGGGGGGGACCTACGAGCAGTACTTC
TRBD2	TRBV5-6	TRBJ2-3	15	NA	CASSLSLAGFVTQYF	TGTGCCAGCAGCCTGAGTCTAGCGGGATTCGTTACGCAGTATTTT
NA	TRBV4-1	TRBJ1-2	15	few	CASSQAPAANYGYTF	TGCGCCAGCAGCCAAGCTCCGGCTGCTAACTATGGCTACACCTTC
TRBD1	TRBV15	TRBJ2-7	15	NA	CATSRGRTGTPEQYF	TGTGCCACCAGCAGAGGACGGACAGGGACTCCCGAGCAGTACTTC
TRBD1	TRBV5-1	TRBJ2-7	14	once	CASSLILGQYEQYF	TGCGCCAGCAGCTTGATTTTGGGACAGTACGAGCAGTACTTC
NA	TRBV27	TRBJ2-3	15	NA	CASSPPGTYTDTQYF	TGTGCCAGCAGTCCGCCGGGCACCTACACAGATACGCAGTATTTT
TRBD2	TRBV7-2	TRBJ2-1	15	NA	CASSPAGGAYNEQFF	TGTGCCAGCAGCCCCGCGGGGGGCGCTTACAATGAGCAGTTCTTC
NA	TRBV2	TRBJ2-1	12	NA	CASSGIEAEQFF	TGTGCCAGCAGCGGGATTGAGGCTGAGCAGTTCTTC
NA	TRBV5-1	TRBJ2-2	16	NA	CASSPRDAGWSGELFF	TGCGCCAGCAGCCCCCGGGACGCAGGGTGGAGCGGGGAGCTGTTTTTT
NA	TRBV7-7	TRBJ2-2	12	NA	CASSEGPGELFF	TGTGCCAGCAGTGAGGGCCCCGGGGAGCTGTTTTTT
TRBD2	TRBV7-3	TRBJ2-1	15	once	CASSPTSASYNEQFF	TGTGCCAGCAGCCCGACTAGCGCCTCCTACAATGAGCAGTTCTTC
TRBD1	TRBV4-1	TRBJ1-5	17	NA	CASSQDRAQGAGQPQHF	TGCGCCAGCAGCCAAGATCGTGCACAGGGGGCTGGTCAGCCCCAGCATTTT
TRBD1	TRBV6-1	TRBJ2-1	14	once	CASDRATGGNEQFF	TGTGCCAGCGATCGGGCCACAGGGGGCAATGAGCAGTTCTTC
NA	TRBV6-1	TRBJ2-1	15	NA	CASSDPLFDGNEQFF	TGTGCCAGCAGTGACCCTCTTTTCGACGGGAATGAGCAGTTCTTC
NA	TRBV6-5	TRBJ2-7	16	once	CASSYSGTSDSYEQYF	TGTGCCAGCAGTTACTCCGGGACATCCGACTCCTACGAGCAGTACTTC
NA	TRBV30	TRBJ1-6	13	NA	CAWTPLLSRPLHF	TGTGCCTGGACCCCTTTACTAAGTCGTCCCCTCCACTTT